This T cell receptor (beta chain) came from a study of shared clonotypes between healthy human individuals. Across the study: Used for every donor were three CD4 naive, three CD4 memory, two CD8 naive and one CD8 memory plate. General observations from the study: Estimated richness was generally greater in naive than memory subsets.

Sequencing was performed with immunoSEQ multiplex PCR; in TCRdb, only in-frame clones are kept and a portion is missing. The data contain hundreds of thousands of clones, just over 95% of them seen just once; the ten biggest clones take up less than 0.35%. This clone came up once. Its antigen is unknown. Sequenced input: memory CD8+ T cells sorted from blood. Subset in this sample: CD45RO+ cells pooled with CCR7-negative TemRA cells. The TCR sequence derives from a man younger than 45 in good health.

CDR3 in DNA: TGTGCCAGCTCACCAAACGACAGGACCACCGGGGAGCTGTTTTTT. This codes for CASSPNDRTTGELFF. The chain recombines TRBV18 with TRBJ2-2, with D possibly TRBD1 on 6 matching bases. CDR3 length: 15 residues. Germline V gene data show CDR1 as KGHSH and CDR2 as LQKENI. Trimming removed 2 bases at V and 4 bases at J, with 11 bases between.